Presented here are 7 T cell receptor beta chains from one specimen sequenced in a study of blood T cell repertoires in COVID-19. Libraries were prepared by immunoSEQ multiplex PCR; TCRdb keeps only in-frame clonotypes and omits some of them. The profile shows more than 150,000 clones, 80% of them singletons. Sequencing was done on a sample of peripheral blood. These receptors were obtained from a man aged 55 to 70 with acute or convalescent COVID-19.

The gene calls are TRBV27 and TRBJ1-2; D unclear. The germline V and J ends were trimmed by 6 bases and 0 bases, with 8 bases remaining between them. This CDR3 is built from 13 residues. CDR1 and CDR2 from the germline V gene are MNHEY and SMNVEV (reference sequence). In DNA form, the CDR3 reads TGTGCCAGCAGCCAGACACCTAACTATGGCTACACCTTC. It translates to CASSQTPNYGYTF.

This clone turned up a few times. V and J are TRBV6-6 and TRBJ2-3, with 15 bases identical to TRBD2. V was pared by 5 bases and J by 2 bases, with 5 bases of the junction left unmatched. The CDR3 is 17 residues long. CDR1 and CDR2 from the germline V gene are MNHNY and SVGAGI (reference sequence). The CDR3, as DNA: TGTGCCAGCAGTCCCGGACTAGCGGGGGGGCTCACAGATACGCAGTATTTT. Its translation is CASSPGLAGGLTDTQYF.

The V and J genes are TRBV6-4 and TRBJ1-5, with 9 bases aligning to TRBD1. CDR3 size: 13 residues. Trimming took 6 bases from V and 6 from J; bases not matched to a gene: 3. Germline CDR1 reads MRHNA; CDR2 reads SNTAGT. CDR3 sequence reads: CASSPDRGQPQHF. CDR3 bases: TGTGCCAGCAGCCCGGACAGGGGTCAGCCCCAGCATTTT.

The chain uses TRBV19 and TRBJ2-5, with a weak D call TRBD2 (7 bases). Germline-derived CDR1 and CDR2 are LNHDA and SQIVND (reference sequence). The CDR3 has 13 amino acids. The germline V and J ends were trimmed by 3 bases and 5 bases, with 10 bases remaining between them. The CDR3 region is CASSIAGAETQYF. CDR3 in DNA: TGTGCCAGTAGTATCGCGGGGGCGGAGACCCAGTACTTC.

A single count supports this clone. The chain combines TRBV4-1 with TRBJ2-3; D call uncertain. Germline V lookup: CDR1 MGHRA, CDR2 YSYEKL. The CDR3 runs to 14 residues. V lost 0 bases and J lost 2, with 6 bases in between. The CDR3 sequence: CASSQDWLTDTQYF. The CDR3 DNA sequence: TGCGCCAGCAGCCAAGATTGGCTCACAGATACGCAGTATTTT.

The chain links TRBV3-1 (or the pseudogene TRBV3-2) to TRBJ2-3, with 8 bases matching TRBD1. The germline CDR1 and CDR2 sequences are LGHDT and YNNKEL (reference sequence). The CDR3 covers 13 residues. The V segment lost 2 bases and the J segment 6 bases; nucleotides outside the gene matches: 1. The CDR3 here is CASSQRTGDTQYF. Here the CDR3 DNA reads TGTGCCAGCAGCCAACGGACAGGGGATACGCAGTATTTT.

This clone was observed a few times. This chain connects TRBV19 to TRBJ2-3; 9 bases agree with TRBD2. V shed 7 bases, J shed 5 bases, and the junction held 7 bases outside the gene matches. This CDR3 contains 14 residues. Germline-derived CDR1 and CDR2 are LNHDA and SQIVND (reference sequence). The DNA for the CDR3 is TGTGCCAGTAAAGGTCTAGCGGGGAGAGATACGCAGTATTTT. Translated: CASKGLAGRDTQYF.